This T cell receptor (beta chain) was identified during a study of T cell repertoires in cytomegalovirus infection. Whole-study context: Evidence of both CMV infection and a matching HLA type came from public TCR beta signatures. General study findings and limits: Adding up the frequency of public TCR beta families identified people who carried CMV plus the relevant HLA. HLA-C-restricted, CMV-specific TCR beta clonotypes were dominant ex vivo.

As regards this clonotype: The antigen remains unidentified.

One entry per CDR3 protein results from TCRdb running MiXCR on the reads. Of about 360,000 distinct CDR3 sequences in the sample, around a sixth were seen once. Sequencing was done on a sample of PBMCs. The receptor comes from a human donor in good health (CMV status not recorded). Some clones in this sample may be carry-over from other donors' samples.

The CDR3 region is CASSVEGDSNYGYTF. CDR3 bases: TGTGCCAGCAGCGTAGAGGGGGACAGCAACTATGGCTACACCTTC. The J gene is TRBJ1-2, the V gene TRBV9, with 7 bases lining up with TRBD1. Germline assignment: CDR1 SGDLS and CDR2 YYNGEE. The CDR3 spans 15 residues. V gave up 0 bases and J gave up 2 bases; unmatched junction bases: 4.